The present entry profiles one T cell receptor (beta chain) with its context. What it binds is unknown. This CDR3 spans 13 amino acids. CDR1 is KGHSH, CDR2 LQKENI, per germline. The J segment lost 4 bases and the V segment lost 8 bases, leaving 4 bases of the junction unmatched. This specimen comes from a study of CD8 T cell repertoires and HIV-1 epitope variants. Study summary: Separate wells received one of Twenty-five Gag or Nef variant peptides.

Generated by immunoSEQ multiplex PCR, the TCRdb table keeps only in-frame clones and is missing some. The repertoire has about 5,200 clones, about 67% of them found once; the top ten carry 44%. The source of this sequence is a male donor with HIV. The material sequenced was cultured CD8+ T cells derived from PBMCs. The chain combines TRBV18 with TRBJ2-2, with 7 bases identical to TRBD1. This CDR3 reads CASTGTATGELFF. CDR3 in DNA: TGTGCCAGCACTGGGACAGCCACCGGGGAGCTGTTTTTT.